The 2 T cell receptor beta chains presented below share a single source sample, sequenced in a study of OX40 agonist ivuxolimab in advanced cancers. The assay was immunoSEQ multiplex PCR, and TCRdb's table has in-frame clones only and misses some. The sample contains about 46,000 clones, 75% to 90% of which appear only once. The specimen was CD4+ or CD8+ T cells sorted from blood, collected in a trial of the OX40 agonist ivuxolimab. These receptors all stem from an adult with an advanced solid tumor such as melanoma, head and neck, liver or kidney cancer.

The rearrangement joins TRBV28 to TRBJ2-6; D uncertain. Germline V CDR1 and CDR2: MDHEN, SYDVKM. The CDR3 spans 13 residues. Between the trimmed V and J ends, which lost 7 bases and 3 bases, there was a span of 7 bases. The CDR3 is CASTQVGANVLTF. CDR3 sequence (DNA): TGTGCCAGCACCCAGGTTGGGGCCAACGTCCTGACTTTC.

The chain links TRBV2 to TRBJ1-3; 8 positions agree with TRBD1. Germline V gives CDR1 SNHLY, CDR2 FYNNEI. CDR3 length: 16 amino acids. After removal of 7 bases from V and 2 bases from J, the junction contained 10 bases not matched to a gene. The CDR3 region is CASMIDRGKPGNTIYF. In DNA, the CDR3 is TGTGCCAGCATGATAGACAGGGGCAAACCTGGAAACACCATATATTTT.